The 10 T cell receptor beta chains given below trace back to one sample, sequenced in a study of blood T cell repertoires in COVID-19. The protocol was immunoSEQ multiplex PCR, while the TCRdb copy is restricted to in-frame clones and leaves out a portion. This sample has around 30,000 clones; 80% occur once, and the top ten carry roughly half. The sequenced sample consisted of peripheral blood. These receptors all come from a woman aged 70-85 years with acute or convalescent COVID-19.

CDR3 DNA: TGTGCCAGCAGCCTCGGGAGCGGGGGAAGGGATACGCAGTATTTT. Amino acids: CASSLGSGGRDTQYF. The chain recombines TRBV14 with TRBJ2-3; 8 bases are shared with TRBD2. V lost 4 bases and J lost 6; bases outside the gene matches: 9. The CDR3 has 15 amino acids. Germline V gives CDR1 SGHDN, CDR2 FVKESK.

This chain connects TRBV5-6 to TRBJ2-7; 13 bases agree with TRBD2. The CDR3 contains 16 residues. J was trimmed by 6 bases and V by 0 bases; bases with no gene match: 6. Germline CDR1 and CDR2: SGHDT and YYEEEE. The CDR3 here is CASSLGLAGGLGEQYF. CDR3 sequence (DNA): TGTGCCAGCAGCTTGGGACTAGCGGGAGGTCTTGGCGAGCAGTACTTC.

This clone was counted only a few times. The chain has TRBV24-1 and TRBJ2-1; the match to TRBD2 covers 7 bases. CDR1 is KGHDR, CDR2 SFDVKD, per germline. The trim removed 5 bases at V and 9 bases at J, leaving 9 bases unmatched. The CDR3 length is 14 residues. The CDR3 loop reads CATSGGSGNTEQFF. The CDR3 region has the DNA TGTGCCACCAGTGGAGGGAGCGGGAATACTGAGCAGTTCTTC.

The genes are TRBV7-2 and TRBJ1-5; D might be TRBD1 (5 bases). CDR3 length: 15 amino acids. Trimming took off 5 bases at V and 4 bases at J, with 15 bases between the two ends. Germline V gene data show CDR1 as SGHTA and CDR2 as FQGNSA. The DNA for the CDR3 is TGTGCCAGCAGCCAGGGTGGGCAGATTAATCAGCCCCAGCATTTT. This translates into CASSQGGQINQPQHF.

The chain links TRBV28 to TRBJ1-2; 8 nucleotides match TRBD1. Per the germline V gene, CDR1 is MDHEN and CDR2 is SYDVKM. After removal of 2 bases from V and 1 base from J, the junction contained 3 bases not matched to a gene. The CDR3 runs to 15 residues. The DNA of the CDR3 is TGTGCCAGCAGTTTAACAGGACAGGGTAACTATGGCTACACCTTC. Its protein is CASSLTGQGNYGYTF.

This chain uses TRBV5-1 with TRBJ1-1; D possibly corresponds to TRBD1 (5 bases). The CDR3 is 14 residues long. Germline V gene sequence: CDR1 SGHRS, CDR2 YFSETQ. V lost 0 bases to trimming and J lost 3 bases, with 9 bases between them. CDR3 in amino acids: CASSLGGRYTEAFF. The CDR3 DNA sequence: TGCGCCAGCAGCTTGGGGGGCCGGTACACTGAAGCTTTCTTT.

J is TRBJ2-6 and V is TRBV18, with 8 bases lining up with TRBD1. With V trimmed by 0 bases and J by 0 bases, 10 bases remained unmatched. This CDR3 has 20 amino acids. CDR1 and CDR2 (germline): KGHSH, LQKENI. The CDR3, as DNA: TGTGCCAGCTCACCACCGATGGGACAGGTGGGCTTCTCTGGGGCCAACGTCCTGACTTTC. This sequence encodes CASSPPMGQVGFSGANVLTF.

The chain carries TRBV28 and TRBJ1-1, with a weak D call TRBD1 (5 bases). V gave up 4 bases and J gave up 2 bases, with 17 bases separating them. This CDR3 comprises 16 residues. The germline CDR1 and CDR2 sequences are MDHEN and SYDVKM. CDR3 region: CASSSSWGGGNTEAFF. CDR3 DNA sequence: TGTGCCAGCAGTTCCTCGTGGGGCGGGGGTAACACTGAAGCTTTCTTT.

The V call is TRBV4-1, the J call TRBJ2-5; D is perhaps TRBD1 (6 bases). The CDR3 totals 14 residues. Germline CDR1 is MGHRA and CDR2 is YSYEKL. Trimming shortened V by 4 bases and J by 4 bases, and 13 bases separated the two germline ends. CDR3 nucleotide sequence: TGCGCCAGCAGCCTCGTGGGGGCAGCAGAGACCCAGTACTTC. It codes for CASSLVGAAETQYF.

The chain couples TRBV18 to TRBJ2-5, with 10 bases that match TRBD2. V gave up 4 bases and J gave up 5 bases; unmatched junction bases: 10. The V gene's germline CDR1 is KGHSH and CDR2 LQKENI. The CDR3 has 16 amino acids. The CDR3 here is CASSLEIAGGVETQYF. In nucleotides, the CDR3 is TGTGCCAGCTCACTAGAGATAGCGGGAGGAGTGGAGACCCAGTACTTC.